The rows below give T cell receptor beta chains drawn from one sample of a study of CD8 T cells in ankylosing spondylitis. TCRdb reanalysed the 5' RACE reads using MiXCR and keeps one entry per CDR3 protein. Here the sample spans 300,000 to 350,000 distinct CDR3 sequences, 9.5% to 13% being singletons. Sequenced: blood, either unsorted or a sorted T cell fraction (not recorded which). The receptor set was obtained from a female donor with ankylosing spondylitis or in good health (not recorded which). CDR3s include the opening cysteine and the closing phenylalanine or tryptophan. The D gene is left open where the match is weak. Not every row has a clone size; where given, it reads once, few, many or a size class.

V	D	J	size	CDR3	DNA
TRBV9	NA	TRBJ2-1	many	CASSVVLTGSYNEQFF	TGTGCCAGCAGCGTAGTACTAACCGGCTCCTACAATGAGCAGTTCTTC
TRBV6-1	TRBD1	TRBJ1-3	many	CASSPWTGRNTIYF	TGTGCCAGCAGTCCCTGGACAGGGCGAAACACCATATATTTT
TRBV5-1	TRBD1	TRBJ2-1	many	CASTYRDRGSNEQFF	TGCGCCAGCACCTACCGCGACAGGGGTAGCAATGAGCAGTTCTTC
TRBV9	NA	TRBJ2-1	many	CASSARLDEQFF	TGTGCCAGCAGCGCCCGGCTGGATGAGCAGTTCTTC
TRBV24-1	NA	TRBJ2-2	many	CATTPSRGAATGELFF	TGTGCCACCACCCCTTCCCGGGGGGCCGCGACCGGGGAGCTGTTTTTT
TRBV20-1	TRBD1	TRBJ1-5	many	CSANDGQGNQPQHF	TGCAGTGCTAACGACGGACAGGGTAATCAGCCCCAGCATTTT
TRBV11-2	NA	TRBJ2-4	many	CASSLRWEVKNIQYF	TGTGCCAGCAGCTTGAGGTGGGAAGTCAAAAACATTCAGTACTTC
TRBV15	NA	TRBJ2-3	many	CATSRETRTDTQYF	TGTGCCACCAGCAGAGAGACTAGAACAGATACGCAGTATTTT
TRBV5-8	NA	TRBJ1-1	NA	CASSGGHLPITEAFF	TGTGCCAGCAGCGGGGGCCATCTACCGATCACTGAAGCTTTCTTT
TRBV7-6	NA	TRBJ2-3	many	CASSYSAGGTDTQYF	TGTGCCAGCAGCTACTCGGCAGGCGGCACAGATACGCAGTATTTT
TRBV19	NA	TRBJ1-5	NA	CASSIGGRIGQPQHF	TGTGCCAGTAGTATAGGGGGGCGGATAGGGCAGCCCCAGCATTTT
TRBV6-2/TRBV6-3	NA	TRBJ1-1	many	CASSSLRNTEAFF	TGTGCCAGCAGTTCGCTCCGGAACACTGAAGCTTTCTTT
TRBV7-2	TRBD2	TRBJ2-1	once	CASSWKTSTEQFF	TGTGCCAGCAGCTGGAAGACTAGCACTGAGCAGTTCTTC
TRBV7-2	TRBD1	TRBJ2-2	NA	CASSTRQGVITGELFF	TGTGCCAGCAGCACCCGACAGGGGGTGATCACCGGGGAGCTGTTTTTT
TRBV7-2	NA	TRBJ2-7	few	CASSLELDVSYEQYF	TGTGCCAGCAGCTTAGAACTAGATGTTTCCTACGAGCAGTACTTC
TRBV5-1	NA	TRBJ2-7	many	CASSLGGSPTYEQYF	TGCGCCAGCAGCTTGGGAGGAAGTCCTACCTACGAGCAGTACTTC
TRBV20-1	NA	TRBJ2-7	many	CSAAGQTYEQYF	TGCAGTGCAGCGGGACAAACCTACGAGCAGTACTTC
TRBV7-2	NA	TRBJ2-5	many	CASRALGTQYF	TGTGCCAGCAGAGCCCTTGGGACCCAGTACTTC
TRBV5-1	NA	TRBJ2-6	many	CASSPYAGANVLTF	TGCGCCAGCAGCCCGTACGCTGGGGCCAACGTCCTGACTTTC
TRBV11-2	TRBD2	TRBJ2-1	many	CASSQLRGSHEQFF	TGTGCCAGCAGCCAACTGCGCGGGAGTCATGAGCAGTTCTTC
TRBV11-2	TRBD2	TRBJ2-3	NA	CASSLGTSGGPTDTQYF	TGTGCCAGCAGCTTAGGGACTAGCGGGGGCCCCACAGATACGCAGTATTTT
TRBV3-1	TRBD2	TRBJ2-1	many	CASSHSGLAGGPYNEQFF	TGTGCCAGCAGCCATTCCGGACTAGCGGGGGGGCCTTACAATGAGCAGTTCTTC
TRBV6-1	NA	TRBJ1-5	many	CASRPGHSNQPQHF	TGTGCCAGCAGACCGGGACATTCCAATCAGCCCCAGCATTTT
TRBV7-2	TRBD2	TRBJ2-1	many	CASRQRLAGELEQFF	TGTGCCAGCAGACAACGACTAGCGGGAGAACTTGAGCAGTTCTTC
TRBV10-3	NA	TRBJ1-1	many	CAISYREMNTEAFF	TGTGCCATCAGTTACAGGGAAATGAACACTGAAGCTTTCTTT
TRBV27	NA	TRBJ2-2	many	CASKKAGNTGELFF	TGTGCCAGCAAGAAAGCGGGGAACACCGGGGAGCTGTTTTTT
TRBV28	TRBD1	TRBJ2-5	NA	CASNGLGQGLQETQYF	TGTGCCAGCAACGGCCTGGGACAGGGGCTCCAAGAGACCCAGTACTTC
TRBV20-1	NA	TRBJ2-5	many	CSASGHSSGPYQETQYF	TGCAGTGCTAGTGGGCACAGTTCGGGCCCGTACCAAGAGACCCAGTACTTC
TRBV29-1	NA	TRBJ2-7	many	CSAIPETAYEQYF	TGCAGCGCCATCCCCGAGACAGCCTACGAGCAGTACTTC
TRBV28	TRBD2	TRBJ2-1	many	CASSFSGGGSYNEQFF	TGTGCCAGCAGTTTCAGCGGGGGGGGGTCCTACAATGAGCAGTTCTTC
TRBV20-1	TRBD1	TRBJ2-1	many	CSARRAGGGFSHEQFF	TGCAGTGCTAGGAGAGCAGGGGGCGGGTTTTCTCATGAGCAGTTCTTC
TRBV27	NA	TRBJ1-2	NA	CASSFKALGGSTF	TGTGCCAGCAGTTTCAAGGCCTTGGGTGGCTCCACCTTC
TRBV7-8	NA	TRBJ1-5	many	CASSLARSAQPQHF	TGTGCCAGCAGCTTAGCTAGGAGCGCTCAGCCCCAGCATTTT
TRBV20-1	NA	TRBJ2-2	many	CSARDGGNTGELFF	TGCAGTGCTAGAGATGGCGGAAACACCGGGGAGCTGTTTTTT
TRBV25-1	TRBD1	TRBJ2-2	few	CASGIGTGDTGELFF	TGTGCCAGCGGAATAGGGACAGGAGACACCGGGGAGCTGTTTTTT
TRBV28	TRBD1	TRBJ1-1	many	CASSLSRGTEAFF	TGTGCCAGCAGCTTAAGCAGGGGGACTGAAGCTTTCTTT
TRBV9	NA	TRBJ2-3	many	CASSVSVVKTDTQYF	TGTGCCAGCAGCGTTTCGGTGGTAAAAACAGATACGCAGTATTTT
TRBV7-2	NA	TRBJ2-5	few	CASSLEPGVETQYF	TGTGCCAGCAGCTTAGAACCAGGGGTAGAGACCCAGTACTTC
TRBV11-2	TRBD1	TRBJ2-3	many	CASSGRDRDTKIRTDTQYF	TGTGCCAGCAGCGGGCGGGACAGGGATACCAAGATTCGCACAGATACGCAGTATTTT
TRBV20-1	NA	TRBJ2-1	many	CSARDFSGSYNEQFF	TGCAGTGCTAGAGACTTTAGCGGTTCCTACAATGAGCAGTTCTTC
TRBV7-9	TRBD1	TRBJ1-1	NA	CASSFDRGSAEAFF	TGTGCCAGCAGCTTTGACAGGGGATCGGCTGAAGCTTTCTTT
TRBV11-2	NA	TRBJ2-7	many	CATAGSEQYF	TGTGCCACCGCCGGTTCCGAGCAGTACTTC
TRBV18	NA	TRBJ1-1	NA	CASSPVREEAFF	TGTGCCAGCTCACCAGTGAGGGAGGAAGCTTTCTTT
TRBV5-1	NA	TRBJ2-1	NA	CASSFDSSSYNEQFF	TGCGCCAGCAGCTTCGACAGCAGCTCCTACAATGAGCAGTTCTTC
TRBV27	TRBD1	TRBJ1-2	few	CASRPGVDRVYGYTF	TGTGCCAGCAGACCAGGAGTAGACAGGGTCTATGGCTACACCTTC
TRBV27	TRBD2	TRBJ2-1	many	CASSPAGLGERYEQFF	TGTGCCAGCAGTCCAGCGGGGTTAGGGGAGCGGTATGAGCAGTTCTTC
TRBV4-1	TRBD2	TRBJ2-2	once	CASSQVAGFGTGEPFF	TGCGCCAGCAGCCAAGTAGCGGGTTTTGGGACCGGGGAGCCGTTTTTT
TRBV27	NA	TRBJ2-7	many	CASRPDSLFGWEYEQYF	TGTGCCAGCAGACCGGACAGCCTTTTTGGTTGGGAGTACGAGCAGTACTTC
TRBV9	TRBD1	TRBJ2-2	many	CASSDGQGANTGELFF	TGTGCCAGCAGCGATGGACAGGGGGCGAATACCGGGGAGCTGTTTTTT
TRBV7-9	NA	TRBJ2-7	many	CASSYSEAGSNEQYF	TGTGCCAGCAGCTATAGCGAGGCAGGGTCAAACGAGCAGTACTTC
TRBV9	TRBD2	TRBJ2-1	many	CASSDGGAGGNEQFF	TGTGCCAGCAGCGACGGGGGGGCAGGTGGGAATGAGCAGTTCTTC
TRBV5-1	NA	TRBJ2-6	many	CASSLTDTGANVLTF	TGCGCCAGCAGTTTGACCGATACTGGGGCCAACGTCCTGACTTTC
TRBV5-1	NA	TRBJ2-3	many	CASSPDRATDTQYF	TGCGCCAGCAGCCCGGACCGCGCCACAGATACTCAGTATTTT
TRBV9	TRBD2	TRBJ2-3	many	CASSGLAGGPDTQYF	TGTGCCAGCAGCGGACTAGCGGGGGGCCCGGATACGCAGTATTTT
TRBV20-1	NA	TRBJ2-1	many	CSVATRSNEQFF	TGCAGTGTTGCGACTAGATCCAATGAGCAGTTCTTC